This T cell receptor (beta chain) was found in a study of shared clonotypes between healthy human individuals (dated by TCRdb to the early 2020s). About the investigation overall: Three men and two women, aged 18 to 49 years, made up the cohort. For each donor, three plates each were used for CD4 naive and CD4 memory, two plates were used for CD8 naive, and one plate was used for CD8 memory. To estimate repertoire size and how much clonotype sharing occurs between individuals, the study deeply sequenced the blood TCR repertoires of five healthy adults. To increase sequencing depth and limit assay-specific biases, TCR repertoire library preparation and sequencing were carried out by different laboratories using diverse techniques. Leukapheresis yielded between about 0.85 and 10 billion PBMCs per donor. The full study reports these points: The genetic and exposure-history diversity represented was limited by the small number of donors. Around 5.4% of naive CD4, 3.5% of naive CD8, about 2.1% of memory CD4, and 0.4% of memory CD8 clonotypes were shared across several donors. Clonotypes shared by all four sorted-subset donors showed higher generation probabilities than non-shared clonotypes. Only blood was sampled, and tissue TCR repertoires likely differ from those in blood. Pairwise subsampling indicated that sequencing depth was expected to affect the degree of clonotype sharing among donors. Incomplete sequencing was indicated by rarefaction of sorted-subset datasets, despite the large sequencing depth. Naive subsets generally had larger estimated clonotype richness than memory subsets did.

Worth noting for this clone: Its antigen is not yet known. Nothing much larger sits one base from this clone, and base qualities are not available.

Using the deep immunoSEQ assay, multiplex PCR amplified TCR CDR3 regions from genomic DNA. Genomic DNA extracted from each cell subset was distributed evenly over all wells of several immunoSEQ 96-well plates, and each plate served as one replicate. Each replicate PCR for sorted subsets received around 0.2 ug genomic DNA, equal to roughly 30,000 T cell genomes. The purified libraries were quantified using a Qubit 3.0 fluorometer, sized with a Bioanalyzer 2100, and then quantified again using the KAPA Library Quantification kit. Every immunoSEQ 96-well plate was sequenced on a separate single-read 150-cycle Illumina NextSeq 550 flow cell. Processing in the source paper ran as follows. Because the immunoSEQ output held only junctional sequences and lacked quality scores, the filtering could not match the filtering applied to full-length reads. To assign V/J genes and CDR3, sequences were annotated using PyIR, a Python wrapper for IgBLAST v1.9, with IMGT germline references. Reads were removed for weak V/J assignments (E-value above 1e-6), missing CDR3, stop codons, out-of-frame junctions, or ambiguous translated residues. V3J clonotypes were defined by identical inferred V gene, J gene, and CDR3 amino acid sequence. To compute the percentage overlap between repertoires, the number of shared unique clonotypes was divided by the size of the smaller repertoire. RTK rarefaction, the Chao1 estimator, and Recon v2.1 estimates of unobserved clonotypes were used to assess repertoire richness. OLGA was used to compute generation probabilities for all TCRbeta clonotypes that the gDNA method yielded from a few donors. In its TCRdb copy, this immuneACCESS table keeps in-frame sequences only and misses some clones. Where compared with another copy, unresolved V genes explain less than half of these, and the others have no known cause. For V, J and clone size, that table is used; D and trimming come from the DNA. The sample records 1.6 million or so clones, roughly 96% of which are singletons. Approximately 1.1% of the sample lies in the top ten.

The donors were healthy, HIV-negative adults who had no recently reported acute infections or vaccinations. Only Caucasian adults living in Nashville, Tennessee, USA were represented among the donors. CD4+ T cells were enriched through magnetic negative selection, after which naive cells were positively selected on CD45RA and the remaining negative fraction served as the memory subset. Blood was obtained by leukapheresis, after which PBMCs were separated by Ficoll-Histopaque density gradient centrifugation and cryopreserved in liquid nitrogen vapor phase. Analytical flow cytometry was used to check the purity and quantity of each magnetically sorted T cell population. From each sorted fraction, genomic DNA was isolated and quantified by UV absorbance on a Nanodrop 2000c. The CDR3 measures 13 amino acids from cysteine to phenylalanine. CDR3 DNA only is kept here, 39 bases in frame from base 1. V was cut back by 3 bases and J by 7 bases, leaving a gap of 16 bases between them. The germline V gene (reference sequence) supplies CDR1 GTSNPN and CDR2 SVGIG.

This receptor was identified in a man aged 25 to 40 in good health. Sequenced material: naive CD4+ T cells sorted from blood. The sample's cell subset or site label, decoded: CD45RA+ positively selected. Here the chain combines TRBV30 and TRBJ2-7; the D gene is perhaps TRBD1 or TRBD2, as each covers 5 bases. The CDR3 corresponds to CAWRVTGRREQYF. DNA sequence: TGTGCCTGGAGGGTTACAGGTAGGAGGGAGCAGTACTTC.